One sample yielded the 17 T cell receptor beta chains listed below, sequenced in a study of OX40 agonist ivuxolimab in advanced cancers. The repertoire was sequenced with immunoSEQ multiplex PCR; TCRdb's copy has only in-frame clones and lacks some. The sample lists more than 45,000 clones, 70% to 80% occurring once. The specimen comprised CD4+ or CD8+ T cells sorted from blood, sampled in a trial of the OX40 agonist ivuxolimab. These receptors all stem from an adult with an advanced solid tumor such as melanoma, head and neck, liver or kidney cancer.

The chain joins TRBV5-8 to TRBJ2-3; 11 nucleotides align to TRBD2. Germline V gene data show CDR1 as SGHTS and CDR2 as YDEGEE. The CDR3 sequence is 16 residues long. V trimming: 2 bases; J trimming: 4 bases; junction bases outside the gene matches: 6. CDR3 bases: TGTGCCAGCAGCTTCTATCTAGCGGGAGGTGCAGATACGCAGTATTTT. Protein: CASSFYLAGGADTQYF. Full variable domain (remainder filled in from reference TRBV5-8 and TRBJ2-3): EAGVTQSPTHLIKTRGQQATLRCSPISGHTSVYWYQQALGLGLQFLLWYDEGEERNRGNFPPRFSGRQFPNYSSELNVNALELEDSALYLCASSFYLAGGADTQYFGPGTRLTVL.

The chain uses TRBV5-4 and TRBJ2-5; 12 nucleotides match TRBD2. This CDR3 region has 15 residues. Germline V CDR1 and CDR2: SGHNT, YYREEE (reference sequence). The V segment lost 2 bases and the J segment 1 base; nucleotides outside the gene matches: 0. The DNA of the CDR3 is TGTGCCAGCAGCTTACTAGCGGGAGGCCAAGAGACCCAGTACTTC. It encodes CASSLLAGGQETQYF.

The chain couples TRBV19 to TRBJ2-1; D may match TRBD1 or TRBD2 (5 bases each). CDR3 length equals 16 residues. Germline CDR1 reads LNHDA; CDR2 reads SQIVND (reference sequence). Trimming pared 6 bases from V and 3 bases from J, leaving 18 bases between. CDR3 loop: CASSEVGAEIYNEQFF. The CDR3 region has the DNA TGTGCCAGTAGCGAGGTCGGGGCGGAGATCTACAATGAGCAGTTCTTC.

This sequence joins TRBV5-1 and TRBJ2-2; 8 bases map to TRBD2. Trimming cost V 4 bases and J 1 base; bases outside gene matches: 3. Germline V CDR1 and CDR2: SGHRS, YFSETQ. CDR3 size: 15 residues. In nucleotides, the CDR3 is TGCGCCAGCAGCAAACTAGCGGTGAACACCGGGGAGCTGTTTTTT. Its translation: CASSKLAVNTGELFF.

With regard to this clone: Other DNA sequences in this specimen translate into the identical CDR3. The CDR3 DNA reads as TGTGCCAGCAGCTTGGGGGGTAGCGAGCAGTACTTC. As protein: CASSLGGSEQYF. V is TRBV11-2 and J is TRBJ2-7, with a weak D call TRBD2 (6 bases). Germline V gene sequence: CDR1 SGHAT, CDR2 FQNNGV. The CDR3 sequence is 12 residues long. V was pared by 3 bases and J by 6 bases, with 9 bases between.

The rearrangement joins TRBV7-3 to TRBJ2-1, with 13 positions matching TRBD2. J lost 7 bases, V lost 8 bases, and 2 bases had no gene match. CDR3 length: 13 residues. The germline gives CDR1 SGHTA, CDR2 FQGTGA. The CDR3 is CASGLAGENEQFF. As DNA, the CDR3 is TGTGCCAGCGGACTAGCGGGAGAGAATGAGCAGTTCTTC.

V usage is TRBV18 and J usage is TRBJ2-5; D unclear. This CDR3 is built from 14 residues. Trimming pared 0 bases from V and 1 base from J, leaving 6 bases between. Germline lookup yields CDR1 KGHSH and CDR2 LQKENI. The CDR3 loop is CASSPPASQETQYF. DNA for the CDR3: TGTGCCAGCTCACCACCCGCAAGCCAAGAGACCCAGTACTTC.

CDR3 amino acids: CASRPLLAGGDEQYF. In nucleotides, the CDR3 is TGCGCCAGCAGGCCCTTACTAGCGGGGGGAGACGAGCAGTACTTC. V and J are TRBV5-1 and TRBJ2-7, with 12 bases matching TRBD2. This CDR3 is built from 15 residues. The germline V gene encodes CDR1 SGHRS and CDR2 YFSETQ. V trimming: 5 bases; J trimming: 5 bases; junction bases outside the gene matches: 8.

V is TRBV9 and J is TRBJ2-2, with 14 bases fitting TRBD2. The CDR3 runs 16 residues. V shed 5 bases, J shed 4 bases, and the junction held 4 bases outside the gene matches. Germline V gene lookup returns CDR1 SGDLS and CDR2 YYNGEE. CDR3 nucleotides: TGTGCCAGCAGTTGGACTAGCGGGGGGACCACCGGGGAGCTGTTTTTT. It codes for CASSWTSGGTTGELFF. The full variable domain, completed using reference TRBV9 and TRBJ2-2, is DSGVTQTPKHLITATGQRVTLRCSPRSGDLSVYWYQQSLDQGLQFLIQYYNGEERAKGNILERFSAQQFPDLHSELNLSSLELGDSALYFCASSWTSGGTTGELFFGEGSRLTVL.

The chain links TRBV11-2 to TRBJ1-1; D gene uncertain. CDR1 SGHAT and CDR2 FQNNGV come from the germline V gene. CDR3 length: 12 residues. The V gene lost 1 base and the J gene lost 5 bases, with 5 bases spanning the gap. In nucleotides, the CDR3 is TGTGCCAGCAGCTTAGTTCGGACTGAAGCTTTCTTT. The encoded protein is CASSLVRTEAFF.

This chain links TRBV18 with TRBJ1-2, with D possibly matching TRBD1 (6 bases). The CDR3 has 14 amino acids. Germline CDR1 is KGHSH and CDR2 is LQKENI. V shed 3 bases and J shed 8 bases, with 16 bases lying between them. For the CDR3, the DNA is TGTGCCAGCTCACCGCCTGGACAGACTGTAGGCTACACCTTC. Its protein product is CASSPPGQTVGYTF.

The chain joins TRBV28 to TRBJ1-1; possibly TRBD1 for D (5 bases). CDR3 size: 13 residues. With 6 bases removed from V and 5 bases from J, the gap between germline ends came to 13 bases. In germline, CDR1 is MDHEN, CDR2 SYDVKM. The CDR3 spells CASRADGGTEAFF. The CDR3 nucleotides read TGTGCCAGCAGGGCAGATGGGGGAACTGAAGCTTTCTTT.

CDR3 sequence reads: CASTLLGVSTDTQYF. For the CDR3, the DNA is TGTGCCAGCACCCTCTTGGGGGTTAGCACAGATACGCAGTATTTT. The rearrangement uses TRBV11-2 and TRBJ2-3, with D perhaps matching TRBD1 or TRBD2 (5 bases each). V was cut by 7 bases and J by 0 bases, with 14 bases left in between. Germline V CDR1 and CDR2: SGHAT, FQNNGV. CDR3 length: 15 residues.

The V gene is TRBV5-1, the J gene TRBJ2-7; TRBD1 is a possible D gene (5 bases). V lost 1 base and J lost 4, with 18 bases in between. CDR3 length: 16 amino acids. CDR1 and CDR2 from the germline V gene are SGHRS and YFSETQ. The CDR3 protein is CASSLLGAGIGYEQYF. CDR3 sequence (DNA): TGCGCCAGCAGCTTGTTGGGCGCAGGGATTGGTTACGAGCAGTACTTC.

This clone was picked up one time. The rearrangement links TRBV28 to TRBJ1-2; the D gene is possibly TRBD1 (5 bases). V was trimmed by 9 bases and J by 4 bases, leaving 15 bases between them. Germline V gene sequence: CDR1 MDHEN, CDR2 SYDVKM. This CDR3 spans 13 amino acids. The CDR3 nucleotides read TGTGCCAGTTTTATGGGGGGTAGCTATGGCTACACCTTC. This gives the protein CASFMGGSYGYTF.

This chain connects TRBV19 to TRBJ2-7; 7 bases are a match to TRBD2. CDR1 is LNHDA and CDR2 is SQIVND in the germline V gene (reference sequence). With 1 base clipped from V and 7 bases from J, the junction kept 7 bases outside the gene matches. The CDR3 sequence is 14 residues long. In nucleotides, the CDR3 is TGTGCCAGTAGTATAGCGGGAGGCTCGGGAGAGCAGTACTTC. It translates to CASSIAGGSGEQYF.

The chain is built from TRBV7-9 and TRBJ2-5; D may be TRBD2 (6 bases). Trimming removed 0 bases at V and 5 bases at J, with 13 bases between. This CDR3 region has 15 residues. Germline V gene lookup returns CDR1 SEHNR and CDR2 FQNEAQ (reference sequence). The CDR3 bases are TGTGCCAGCAGCTTAGCGCAGGCAGGGAGGGAGACCCAGTACTTC. Translation gives CASSLAQAGRETQYF. Full variable domain (outside the CDR3, taken from reference TRBV7-9 and TRBJ2-5): DTGVSQNPRHKITKRGQNVTFRCDPISEHNRLYWYRQTLGQGPEFLTYFQNEAQLEKSRLLSDRFSAERPKGSFSTLEIQRTEQGDSAMYLCASSLAQAGRETQYFGPGTRLLVL.